This is a list of T cell receptor beta chains from one sample in a study of cytomegalovirus exposure and HLA in healthy donors. Here immunoSEQ multiplex PCR was the method, and the copy in TCRdb shows in-frame clones only, minus some. The table lists about 120,000 clones, roughly 88% of them singletons. Sample: PBMCs. These receptors were taken from a man between 18 and 35 years old in good health and CMV-seronegative. Each CDR3 is given with its conserved first and last residue. The order of the fields is clone size, J gene, D gene, V gene, CDR3 protein, CDR3 DNA. A D gene is named only where the DNA matches it firmly. Size is stated for part of the rows, as once, few or many counts, or as a class when the clone is expanded.

size: NA
J: TRBJ1-2
D: TRBD1
V: TRBV6-5
CDR3: CASSRTGTNYGYTF
DNA: TGTGCCAGCAGTAGGACAGGAACTAACTATGGCTACACCTTC

size: few
J: TRBJ2-2
D: NA
V: TRBV4-1
CDR3: CASSQGLTNTGELFF
DNA: TGCGCCAGCAGCCAAGGACTTACGAACACCGGGGAGCTGTTTTTT

size: NA
J: TRBJ1-2
D: NA
V: TRBV29-1
CDR3: CSVRTDPDGYTF
DNA: TGCAGCGTTAGGACAGACCCAGATGGCTACACCTTC

size: NA
J: TRBJ1-1
D: NA
V: TRBV13
CDR3: CASSTRHGNTEAFF
DNA: TGTGCCAGCAGCACCCGACATGGGAACACTGAAGCTTTCTTT

size: NA
J: TRBJ1-2
D: NA
V: TRBV27
CDR3: CASSLSRGNYGYTF
DNA: TGTGCCAGCAGTTTATCGCGGGGTAACTATGGCTACACCTTC

size: NA
J: TRBJ2-3
D: NA
V: TRBV6-1
CDR3: CAISRRDLDDTQYF
DNA: TGTGCCATAAGCCGGCGGGACCTAGATGATACGCAGTATTTT

size: NA
J: TRBJ2-5
D: TRBD2
V: TRBV7-9
CDR3: CASSSGLSSAQYF
DNA: TGTGCCAGCAGCTCGGGACTATCGTCGGCCCAGTACTTC

size: few
J: TRBJ2-2
D: NA
V: TRBV5-1
CDR3: CASRTGNTGELFF
DNA: TGCGCCAGCAGGACAGGAAACACCGGGGAGCTGTTTTTT

size: NA
J: TRBJ1-4
D: TRBD1
V: TRBV30
CDR3: CACGQGVELFF
DNA: TGTGCCTGTGGACAGGGGGTAGAACTGTTTTTT

size: NA
J: TRBJ2-2
D: TRBD1
V: TRBV11-1
CDR3: CASSLVTTGRGTGELFF
DNA: TGTGCCAGCAGCTTAGTTACGACAGGGCGAGGCACCGGGGAGCTGTTTTTT

size: NA
J: TRBJ2-3
D: TRBD2
V: TRBV5-4
CDR3: CASSPRTSGGLTDTQYF
DNA: TGTGCCAGCAGCCCCCGGACTAGCGGGGGACTCACAGATACGCAGTATTTT

size: NA
J: TRBJ2-5
D: TRBD2
V: TRBV5-6
CDR3: CASRGLAGETQYF
DNA: TGTGCCAGCAGGGGACTAGCGGGGGAGACCCAGTACTTC

size: NA
J: TRBJ1-5
D: TRBD1
V: TRBV30
CDR3: CAWRETGGAVLGNQPQHF
DNA: TGTGCCTGGAGGGAGACAGGGGGAGCCGTTTTGGGCAATCAGCCCCAGCATTTT

size: NA
J: TRBJ2-7
D: NA
V: TRBV10-3
CDR3: CAIAGLHYEQYF
DNA: TGTGCCATCGCGGGTTTACACTACGAGCAGTACTTC

size: NA
J: TRBJ1-2
D: NA
V: TRBV10-3
CDR3: CAIRWAGKQNYGYTF
DNA: TGTGCCATCCGATGGGCAGGGAAACAAAACTATGGCTACACCTTC

size: NA
J: TRBJ1-4
D: TRBD1
V: TRBV9
CDR3: CASSLSGGGEKLFF
DNA: TGTGCCAGCAGCCTTTCAGGGGGAGGCGAAAAACTGTTTTTT

size: NA
J: TRBJ1-5
D: NA
V: TRBV19
CDR3: CASSMVQGVGQPQHF
DNA: TGTGCCAGTAGTATGGTACAGGGAGTGGGTCAGCCCCAGCATTTT

size: NA
J: TRBJ2-7
D: TRBD2
V: TRBV11-2
CDR3: CASSFGTSGVAYEQYF
DNA: TGTGCCAGCAGCTTTGGGACTAGCGGGGTAGCCTACGAGCAGTACTTC

size: NA
J: TRBJ2-3
D: TRBD2
V: TRBV5-6
CDR3: CASSLPSIAGPPDTQYF
DNA: TGTGCCAGCAGCTTGCCCAGTATAGCGGGCCCCCCAGATACGCAGTATTTT

size: NA
J: TRBJ2-3
D: TRBD2
V: TRBV10-3
CDR3: CAISEVAGGSTDTQYF
DNA: TGTGCCATCAGTGAGGTGGCGGGAGGGAGCACAGATACGCAGTATTTT

size: NA
J: TRBJ2-1
D: TRBD2
V: TRBV4-1
CDR3: CASSQDSGGWFKNEQFF
DNA: TGCGCCAGCAGCCAAGATAGCGGGGGTTGGTTTAAGAATGAGCAGTTCTTC

size: NA
J: TRBJ2-5
D: NA
V: TRBV30
CDR3: CAWTSPGRQGETQYF
DNA: TGTGCCTGGACCTCACCCGGCAGGCAGGGGGAGACCCAGTACTTC

size: NA
J: TRBJ2-1
D: TRBD2
V: TRBV11-2
CDR3: CASSSLAGRYNEQFF
DNA: TGTGCCAGCAGCTCATTAGCGGGACGATACAATGAGCAGTTCTTC

size: once
J: TRBJ1-4
D: TRBD1
V: TRBV30
CDR3: CAWQDRTRDEKLFF
DNA: TGTGCCTGGCAGGACAGGACCCGGGATGAAAAACTGTTTTTT

size: NA
J: TRBJ1-5
D: NA
V: TRBV10-3
CDR3: CAITRDKDQPQHF
DNA: TGTGCCATCACCCGGGACAAGGATCAGCCCCAGCATTTT

size: NA
J: TRBJ2-7
D: NA
V: TRBV7-9
CDR3: CASSLSDSYEQYF
DNA: TGTGCCAGCAGCTTATCCGACAGCTACGAGCAGTACTTC

size: NA
J: TRBJ2-1
D: NA
V: TRBV9
CDR3: CASSVTGGLIDEQFF
DNA: TGTGCCAGCAGCGTAACAGGAGGACTAATTGATGAGCAGTTCTTC

size: NA
J: TRBJ1-6
D: TRBD1
V: TRBV5-8
CDR3: CASSGRDRRSSPLHF
DNA: TGTGCCAGCAGCGGCCGGGACAGGAGGAGTTCACCCCTCCACTTT

size: once
J: TRBJ2-7
D: TRBD1
V: TRBV6-5
CDR3: CASRTGGTYEQYF
DNA: TGTGCCAGTAGGACAGGGGGAACCTACGAGCAGTACTTC

size: once
J: TRBJ1-2
D: NA
V: TRBV7-8
CDR3: CASSLETVRGAANYGYTF
DNA: TGTGCCAGCAGCTTAGAGACGGTACGAGGTGCGGCTAACTATGGCTACACCTTC

size: NA
J: TRBJ1-5
D: NA
V: TRBV5-6
CDR3: CASSSRVLGAINQPQHF
DNA: TGTGCCAGCAGCTCCCGGGTATTGGGGGCGATCAATCAGCCCCAGCATTTT

size: NA
J: TRBJ2-7
D: NA
V: TRBV11-1
CDR3: CASSLSRGLSYEQYF
DNA: TGTGCCAGCAGCCTCAGTCGGGGGTTATCCTACGAGCAGTACTTC

size: once
J: TRBJ1-2
D: NA
V: TRBV7-2
CDR3: CASSPPGGNGYTF
DNA: TGTGCCAGCAGCCCACCCGGGGGTAATGGCTACACCTTC

size: NA
J: TRBJ2-7
D: NA
V: TRBV10-3
CDR3: CAISESRYEQYF
DNA: TGTGCCATCAGTGAGTCGCGTTACGAGCAGTACTTC

size: NA
J: TRBJ2-5
D: TRBD1
V: TRBV30
CDR3: CAWSVQTGLGETQYF
DNA: TGTGCCTGGAGTGTCCAGACAGGGTTGGGCGAGACCCAGTACTTC

size: NA
J: TRBJ2-2
D: NA
V: TRBV27
CDR3: CASSASRRGTGELFF
DNA: TGTGCCAGCAGTGCATCCCGAAGGGGCACCGGGGAGCTGTTTTTT

size: NA
J: TRBJ2-7
D: TRBD1
V: TRBV5-1
CDR3: CASSVKPERQGAHEQYF
DNA: TGCGCCAGCAGCGTAAAACCGGAGAGACAGGGGGCTCACGAGCAGTACTTC

size: once
J: TRBJ2-7
D: NA
V: TRBV27
CDR3: CASSPDIFTQTYEQYF
DNA: TGTGCCAGCAGTCCCGACATTTTCACACAAACCTACGAGCAGTACTTC

size: NA
J: TRBJ2-3
D: NA
V: TRBV5-1
CDR3: CASSLSAVTTDTQYF
DNA: TGCGCCAGCAGCTTGTCGGCGGTGACCACAGATACGCAGTATTTT

size: NA
J: TRBJ2-5
D: NA
V: TRBV19
CDR3: CASSSRLGETQYF
DNA: TGTGCCAGTAGTTCGAGACTAGGAGAGACCCAGTACTTC

size: NA
J: TRBJ1-2
D: TRBD1
V: TRBV5-1
CDR3: CASSLDPGQSMVGYTF
DNA: TGCGCCAGCAGCTTGGACCCGGGACAGAGTATGGTTGGCTACACCTTC

size: NA
J: TRBJ2-4
D: TRBD2
V: TRBV6-4
CDR3: CASSERGGQNIQYF
DNA: TGTGCCAGCAGTGAGCGGGGGGGCCAAAACATTCAGTACTTC

size: NA
J: TRBJ2-3
D: TRBD2
V: TRBV7-8
CDR3: CASSLGAGYTDTQYF
DNA: TGTGCCAGCAGCCTAGGAGCGGGGTACACAGATACGCAGTATTTT

size: NA
J: TRBJ1-4
D: NA
V: TRBV2
CDR3: CASRVRAGLNEKLFF
DNA: TGTGCCAGCAGGGTCAGGGCCGGGTTAAATGAAAAACTGTTTTTT

size: NA
J: TRBJ1-2
D: NA
V: TRBV9
CDR3: CASSTRPGSNYGYTF
DNA: TGTGCCAGCAGCACTAGGCCCGGGTCCAACTATGGCTACACCTTC

size: NA
J: TRBJ1-4
D: NA
V: TRBV6-6
CDR3: CASSYSGSANEKLFF
DNA: TGTGCCAGCAGTTACTCCGGGTCTGCTAATGAAAAACTGTTTTTT

size: few
J: TRBJ1-4
D: TRBD1
V: TRBV2
CDR3: CASNPGQGTEKLFF
DNA: TGTGCCAGCAACCCGGGACAGGGTACAGAGAAACTGTTTTTT

size: NA
J: TRBJ1-4
D: NA
V: TRBV11-2
CDR3: CASSLDSSDSKMEKLFF
DNA: TGTGCCAGCAGCTTAGATTCCTCGGACAGCAAAATGGAAAAACTGTTTTTT

size: NA
J: TRBJ2-1
D: TRBD1
V: TRBV9
CDR3: CASSATGTGGNNEQFF
DNA: TGTGCCAGCAGCGCCACCGGGACAGGGGGAAATAATGAGCAGTTCTTC

size: NA
J: TRBJ2-2
D: NA
V: TRBV5-1
CDR3: CASSLRGSVTGELFF
DNA: TGCGCCAGCAGCTTACGGGGTAGCGTCACCGGGGAGCTGTTTTTT

size: few
J: TRBJ1-5
D: NA
V: TRBV5-5
CDR3: CASRLEPSNQPQHF
DNA: TGTGCCAGCAGGCTTGAGCCCAGCAATCAGCCCCAGCATTTT

size: NA
J: TRBJ2-2
D: NA
V: TRBV19
CDR3: CASSIRQGGTGELFF
DNA: TGTGCCAGTAGTATAAGGCAGGGGGGCACCGGGGAGCTGTTTTTT

size: NA
J: TRBJ2-1
D: NA
V: TRBV16
CDR3: CASSHVNEQFF
DNA: TGTGCCAGCAGCCACGTCAATGAGCAGTTCTTC

size: once
J: TRBJ2-7
D: TRBD1
V: TRBV7-2
CDR3: CASSSTGGADEQYF
DNA: TGTGCCAGCAGCTCGACAGGGGGCGCAGACGAGCAGTACTTC

size: NA
J: TRBJ2-1
D: TRBD2
V: TRBV27
CDR3: CASSLGRGGGDEQFF
DNA: TGTGCCAGCAGTTTAGGGCGGGGGGGTGGGGATGAGCAGTTCTTC

size: NA
J: TRBJ1-2
D: TRBD1
V: TRBV6-1
CDR3: CASSEARGGIYGYTF
DNA: TGTGCCAGCAGTGAAGCGCGAGGGGGCATCTATGGCTACACCTTC

size: NA
J: TRBJ2-7
D: TRBD2
V: TRBV18
CDR3: CASSGGASGSSYEQYF
DNA: TGTGCCAGCTCAGGTGGGGCTAGCGGGAGCTCCTACGAGCAGTACTTC